A selection of T cell receptor beta chains follows, all from one sample in a study of T cell repertoires in cytomegalovirus infection. One entry per CDR3 protein, called by TCRdb with MiXCR from the reads. Here the sample spans about 740,000 distinct CDR3 sequences, 35% being singletons. Sequencing was done on a sample of PBMCs. All receptors derive from a human donor in good health (CMV status not recorded). Some clones in this sample may be carry-over from other donors' samples. CDR3s leave out the opening cysteine and the closing phenylalanine or tryptophan.

v_call,j_call,cdr3_aa
TRBV28,TRBJ2-1,ASSPGTSGSPTYNEQF
TRBV20-1,TRBJ2-7,STGGSRQY
TRBV10-3,TRBJ1-5,AIRSRVDQPQH
TRBV5-6,TRBJ2-1,ASSLMGGLSFGNEQF
TRBV27,TRBJ2-5,ASSLQGPDRALV
TRBV5-5,TRBJ2-7,ASSLPAREQY
TRBV7-2,TRBJ1-5,ASSPRGGGGQPQH
TRBV19,TRBJ2-1,ASSPKSLAGGPGEQF
TRBV12-3/TRBV12-4,TRBJ2-7,ASSSRGRSYHEQY
TRBV19,TRBJ1-5,ASTPGGRSSNQPQH
TRBV19,TRBJ2-7,ASSILSGGEQY
TRBV28,TRBJ2-1,ASSSRTSGSGNEQF
TRBV29-1,TRBJ2-4,SVGDYVNIQY
TRBV27,TRBJ2-5,ASSLERAGGSEETQY
TRBV6-5,TRBJ2-6,ASGRSGANVLT
TRBV7-2,TRBJ2-7,ASSLAQQGAYEQY
TRBV7-6,TRBJ2-7,ASSSLAGKSYEQY
TRBV11-2,TRBJ2-1,ASSFALAGDGEQF
TRBV10-3,TRBJ2-3,AIDEAGEKDTDTQY
TRBV4-1,TRBJ2-7,ASSHAGRHEQY
TRBV20-1,TRBJ1-4,SASGSTNEKLF
TRBV7-3,TRBJ2-3,ASSSGAGGAGTDTQY
TRBV4-1,TRBJ2-7,ASSPLVGAYEQY
TRBV14,TRBJ2-7,ASSQDPGPYEQY